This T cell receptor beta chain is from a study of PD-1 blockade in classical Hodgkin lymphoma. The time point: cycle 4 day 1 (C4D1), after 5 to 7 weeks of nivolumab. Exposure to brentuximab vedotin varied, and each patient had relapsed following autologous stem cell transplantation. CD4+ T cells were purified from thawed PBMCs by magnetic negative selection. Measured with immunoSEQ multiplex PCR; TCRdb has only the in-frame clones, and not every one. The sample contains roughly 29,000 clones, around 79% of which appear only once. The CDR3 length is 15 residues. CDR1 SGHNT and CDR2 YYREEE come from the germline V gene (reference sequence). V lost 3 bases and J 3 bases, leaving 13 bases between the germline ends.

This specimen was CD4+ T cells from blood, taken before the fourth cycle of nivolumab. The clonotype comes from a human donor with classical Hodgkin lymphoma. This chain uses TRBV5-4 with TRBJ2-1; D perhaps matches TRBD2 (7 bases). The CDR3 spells CASSYGGGFYNEQFF. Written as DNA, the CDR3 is TGTGCCAGCAGCTACGGCGGGGGCTTCTACAATGAGCAGTTCTTC.